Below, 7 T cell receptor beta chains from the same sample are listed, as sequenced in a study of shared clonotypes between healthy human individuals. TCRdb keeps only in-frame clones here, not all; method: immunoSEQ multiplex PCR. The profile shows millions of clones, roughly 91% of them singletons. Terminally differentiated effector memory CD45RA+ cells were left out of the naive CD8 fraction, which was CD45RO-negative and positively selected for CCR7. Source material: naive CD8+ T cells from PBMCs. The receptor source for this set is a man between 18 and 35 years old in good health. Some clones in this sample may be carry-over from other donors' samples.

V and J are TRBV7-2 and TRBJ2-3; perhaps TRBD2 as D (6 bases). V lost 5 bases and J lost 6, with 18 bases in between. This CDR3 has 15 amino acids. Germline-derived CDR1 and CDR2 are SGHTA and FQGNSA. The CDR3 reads CASSPGVAVWDTQYF. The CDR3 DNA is TGTGCCAGCAGCCCTGGAGTAGCGGTCTGGGATACGCAGTATTTT.

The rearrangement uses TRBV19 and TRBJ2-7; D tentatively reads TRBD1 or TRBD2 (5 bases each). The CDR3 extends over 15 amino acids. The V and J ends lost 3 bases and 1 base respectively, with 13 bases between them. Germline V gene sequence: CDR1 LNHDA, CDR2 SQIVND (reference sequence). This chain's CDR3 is CASSIWGSSSYEQYF. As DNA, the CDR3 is TGTGCCAGTAGTATTTGGGGGTCATCATCCTACGAGCAGTACTTC.

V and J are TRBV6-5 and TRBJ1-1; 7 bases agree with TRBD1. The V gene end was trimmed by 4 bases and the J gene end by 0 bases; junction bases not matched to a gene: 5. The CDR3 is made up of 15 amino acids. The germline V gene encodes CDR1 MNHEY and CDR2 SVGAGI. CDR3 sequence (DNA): TGTGCCAGCAGTTTGACAGGGATGATGAACACTGAAGCTTTCTTT. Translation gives CASSLTGMMNTEAFF.

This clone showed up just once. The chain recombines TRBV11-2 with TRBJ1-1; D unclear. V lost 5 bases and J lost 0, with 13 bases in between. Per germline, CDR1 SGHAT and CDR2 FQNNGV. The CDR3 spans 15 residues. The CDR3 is CASSPEVWMNTEAFF. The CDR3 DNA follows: TGTGCCAGCAGCCCCGAGGTGTGGATGAACACTGAAGCTTTCTTT.

This chain's CDR3 is CASSGGGAYYEQYF. CDR3 DNA sequence: TGTGCCAGTAGTGGCGGAGGGGCGTACTACGAGCAGTACTTC. The V gene is TRBV19, the J gene TRBJ2-7; D is possibly TRBD2 (6 bases). CDR1 and CDR2 from the germline V gene are LNHDA and SQIVND (reference sequence). This CDR3 spans 14 amino acids. V was shortened by 5 bases and J by 3 bases, with 14 bases between the two germline ends. Drawing the rest from reference TRBV19 and TRBJ2-7, the complete variable domain is DGGITQSPKYLFRKEGQNVTLSCEQNLNHDAMYWYRQDPGQGLRLIYYSQIVNDFQKGDIAEGYSVSREKKESFPLTVTSAQKNPTAFYLCASSGGGAYYEQYFGPGTRLTVT.

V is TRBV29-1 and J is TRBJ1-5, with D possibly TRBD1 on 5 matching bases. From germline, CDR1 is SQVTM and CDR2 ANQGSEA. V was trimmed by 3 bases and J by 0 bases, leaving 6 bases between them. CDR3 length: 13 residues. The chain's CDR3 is CSVDRVSNQPQHF. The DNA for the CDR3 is TGCAGCGTTGACAGGGTTAGCAATCAGCCCCAGCATTTT.

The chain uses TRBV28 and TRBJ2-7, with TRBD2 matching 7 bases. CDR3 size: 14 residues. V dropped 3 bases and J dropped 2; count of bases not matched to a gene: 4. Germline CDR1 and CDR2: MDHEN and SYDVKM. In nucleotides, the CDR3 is TGTGCCAGCAGTTTCCTCCGGGAGGCCTACGAGCAGTACTTC. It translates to CASSFLREAYEQYF.